The T cell receptor beta chain described here comes from a study of immune heterogeneity within non-small cell lung tumors. Regarding the study as a whole: While identical dominant CDR3 beta clonotypes recurred across tumor sites within a patient, high-frequency clones unique to individual sites also appeared.

Using 32 V and 13 J primers, multiplex PCR amplified TCR beta CDR3. TCRdb recomputed calls from the multiplex PCR reads with MiXCR, one row per CDR3 protein. Of approximately 20,000 distinct CDR3 sequences in the sample, around 26% were seen once. This clonotype is categorized as medium-sized. Its antigen is undetermined. Trimming left V 2 bases short and J 8 bases short, with 3 bases between. The CDR3 is made up of 11 amino acids. The V gene's germline CDR1 is KGHDR and CDR2 SFDVKD. Template material for each sample was about 0.55 ug of bulk tumor genomic DNA. Multiple widely separated biopsies were taken from each primary tumor at surgery. The study cohort was described as untreated, and its members had newly diagnosed non-small cell lung cancer. They went on to have curative surgery.

This clonotype originated in a man aged 35 to 55 with non-small cell lung cancer. The genes are TRBV24-1 and TRBJ2-1; D gene uncertain. Material: lung tumor tissue. The CDR3 is CATSDSYEQFF. CDR3 DNA sequence: TGTGCCACCAGTGATTCTTATGAGCAGTTCTTC.